This T cell receptor (beta chain) was found in a study of cytomegalovirus exposure and HLA in healthy donors. Primers included in the PCR were 60 Vbeta and 13 Jbeta primers. Libraries were prepared by immunoSEQ multiplex PCR; TCRdb keeps only in-frame clonotypes and omits some of them. The table records around 37,000 clones, 81% of them present only once. Germline CDR1 is MGHRA and CDR2 is YSYEKL. The CDR3 is made up of 16 amino acids. V gave up 4 bases and J gave up 4 bases, with 16 bases separating them. Specimen: PBMCs. This chain uses TRBV4-1 with TRBJ1-4; TRBD1 might be the D (6 bases). This TCR came from a man aged 50 to 60 in good health and CMV-seronegative. The CDR3 here is CASSPRAGAYNEKLFF. CDR3 DNA sequence: TGCGCCAGCAGCCCAAGGGCAGGGGCGTATAATGAAAAACTGTTTTTT.